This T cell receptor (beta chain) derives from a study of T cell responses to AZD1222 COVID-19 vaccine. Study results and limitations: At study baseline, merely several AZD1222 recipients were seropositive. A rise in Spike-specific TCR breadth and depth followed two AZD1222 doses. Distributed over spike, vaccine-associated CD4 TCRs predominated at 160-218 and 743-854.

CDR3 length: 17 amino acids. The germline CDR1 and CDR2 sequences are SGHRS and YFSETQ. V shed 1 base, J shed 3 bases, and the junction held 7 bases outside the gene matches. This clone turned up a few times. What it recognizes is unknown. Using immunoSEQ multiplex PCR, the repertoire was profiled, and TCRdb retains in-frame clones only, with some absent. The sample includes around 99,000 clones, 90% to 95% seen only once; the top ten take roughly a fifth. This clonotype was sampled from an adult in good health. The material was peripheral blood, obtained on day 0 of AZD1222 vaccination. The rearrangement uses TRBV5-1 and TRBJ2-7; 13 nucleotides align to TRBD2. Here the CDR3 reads CASSLTSGGDKNYEQYF. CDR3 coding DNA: TGCGCCAGCAGCTTGACTAGCGGGGGGGATAAAAACTACGAGCAGTACTTC. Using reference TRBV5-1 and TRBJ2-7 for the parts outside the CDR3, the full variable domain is KAGVTQTPRYLIKTRGQQVTLSCSPISGHRSVSWYQQTPGQGLQFLFEYFSETQRNKGNFPGRFSGRQFSNSRSEMNVSTLELGDSALYLCASSLTSGGDKNYEQYFGPGTRLTVT.